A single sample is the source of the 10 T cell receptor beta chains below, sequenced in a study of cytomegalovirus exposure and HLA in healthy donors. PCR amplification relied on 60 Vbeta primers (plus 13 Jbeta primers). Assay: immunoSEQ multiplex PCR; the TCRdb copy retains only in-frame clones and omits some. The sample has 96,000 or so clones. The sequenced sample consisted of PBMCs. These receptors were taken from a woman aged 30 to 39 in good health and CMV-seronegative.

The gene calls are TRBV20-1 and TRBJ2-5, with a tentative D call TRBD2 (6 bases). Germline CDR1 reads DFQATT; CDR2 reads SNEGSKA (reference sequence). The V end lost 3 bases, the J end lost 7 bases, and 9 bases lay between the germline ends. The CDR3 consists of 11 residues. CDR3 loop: CSASGGMTQYF. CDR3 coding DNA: TGCAGTGCTAGTGGCGGGATGACCCAGTACTTC.

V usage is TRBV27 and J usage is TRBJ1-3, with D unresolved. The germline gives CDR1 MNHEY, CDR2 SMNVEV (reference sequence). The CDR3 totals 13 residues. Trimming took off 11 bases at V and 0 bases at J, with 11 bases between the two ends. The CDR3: CAATALSGNTIYF. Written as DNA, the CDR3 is TGTGCCGCAACAGCACTCTCTGGAAACACCATATATTTT.

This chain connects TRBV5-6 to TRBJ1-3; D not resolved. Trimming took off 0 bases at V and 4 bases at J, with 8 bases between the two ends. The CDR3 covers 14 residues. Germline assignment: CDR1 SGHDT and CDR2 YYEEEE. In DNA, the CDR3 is TGTGCCAGCAGCTTGGGGCAGGCAGGAAACACCATATATTTT. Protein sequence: CASSLGQAGNTIYF.

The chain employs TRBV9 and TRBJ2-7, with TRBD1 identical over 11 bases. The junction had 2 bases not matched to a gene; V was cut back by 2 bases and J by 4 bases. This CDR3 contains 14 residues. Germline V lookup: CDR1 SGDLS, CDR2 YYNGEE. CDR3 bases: TGTGCCAGCAGCGTCGGACAGGGGGCGTACGAGCAGTACTTC. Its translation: CASSVGQGAYEQYF.

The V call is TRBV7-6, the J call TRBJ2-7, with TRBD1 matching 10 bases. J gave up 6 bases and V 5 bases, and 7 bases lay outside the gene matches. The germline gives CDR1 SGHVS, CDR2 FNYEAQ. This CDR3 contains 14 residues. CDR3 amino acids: CASSPPGTGVEQYF. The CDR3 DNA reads TGTGCCAGCAGCCCCCCTGGGACAGGGGTCGAGCAGTACTTC.

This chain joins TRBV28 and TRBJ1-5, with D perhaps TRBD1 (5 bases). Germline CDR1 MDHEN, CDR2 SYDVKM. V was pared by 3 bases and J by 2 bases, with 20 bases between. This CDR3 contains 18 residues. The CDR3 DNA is TGTGCCAGCAGTTTTGATATTGGGGGGACGTCGGGCAATCAGCCCCAGCATTTT. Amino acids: CASSFDIGGTSGNQPQHF. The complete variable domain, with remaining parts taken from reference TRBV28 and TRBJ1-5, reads DVKVTQSSRYLVKRTGEKVFLECVQDMDHENMFWYRQDPGLGLRLIYFSYDVKMKEKGDIPEGYSVSREKKERFSLILESASTNQTSMYLCASSFDIGGTSGNQPQHFGDGTRLSIL.

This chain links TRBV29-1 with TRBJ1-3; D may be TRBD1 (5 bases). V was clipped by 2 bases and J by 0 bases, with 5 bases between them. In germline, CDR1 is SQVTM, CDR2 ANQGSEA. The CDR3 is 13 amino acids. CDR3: CSVETGSGNTIYF. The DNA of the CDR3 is TGCAGCGTTGAAACAGGCTCTGGAAACACCATATATTTT. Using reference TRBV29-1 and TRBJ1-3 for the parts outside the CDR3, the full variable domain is SAVISQKPSRDICQRGTSLTIQCQVDSQVTMMFWYRQQPGQSLTLIATANQGSEATYESGFVIDKFPISRPNLTFSTLTVSNMSPEDSSIYLCSVETGSGNTIYFGEGSWLTVV.

The CDR3 nucleotides read TGTGCCAGCAGCTTGGAGGCCGGGGGAGAGACCCAGTACTTC. Protein sequence: CASSLEAGGETQYF. The chain couples TRBV5-4 to TRBJ2-5, with a tentative D call TRBD2 (6 bases). Trimming stripped 0 bases from V and 4 bases from J, with 10 bases between. The germline CDR1 and CDR2 sequences are SGHNT and YYREEE (reference sequence). This CDR3 is 14 amino acids long.

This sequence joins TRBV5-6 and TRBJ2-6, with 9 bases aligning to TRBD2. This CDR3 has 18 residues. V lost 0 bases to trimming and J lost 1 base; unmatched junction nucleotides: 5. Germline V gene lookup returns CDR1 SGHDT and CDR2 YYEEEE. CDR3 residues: CASSLVIAGDSGANVLTF. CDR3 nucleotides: TGTGCCAGCAGCTTGGTAATAGCGGGAGATTCTGGGGCCAACGTCCTGACTTTC.

This chain's CDR3 is CASSYSSGTALGNTIYF. The CDR3 nucleotides read TGTGCCAGCAGCTACTCATCCGGGACAGCCCTAGGAAACACCATATATTTT. J is TRBJ1-3 and V is TRBV5-6; 7 bases agree with TRBD1. The CDR3 is 17 residues long. Germline CDR1 reads SGHDT; CDR2 reads YYEEEE. Trimming cost V 3 bases and J 4 bases; bases outside gene matches: 13.